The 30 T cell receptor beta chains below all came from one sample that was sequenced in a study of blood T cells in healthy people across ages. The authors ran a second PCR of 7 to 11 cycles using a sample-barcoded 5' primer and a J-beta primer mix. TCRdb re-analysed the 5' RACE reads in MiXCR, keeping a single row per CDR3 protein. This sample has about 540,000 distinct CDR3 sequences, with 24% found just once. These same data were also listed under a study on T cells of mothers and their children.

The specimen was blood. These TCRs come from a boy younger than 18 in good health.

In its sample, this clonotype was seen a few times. Here the CDR3 reads CATSRAPTGHNEQFF. In nucleotides, the CDR3 is TGTGCCACCAGCAGAGCCCCGACAGGACACAATGAGCAGTTCTTC. This chain connects TRBV15 to TRBJ2-1, with a possible D match to TRBD1 (6 bases). The germline V gene encodes CDR1 LNHNV and CDR2 YYDKDF (reference sequence). Trimming pared 1 base from V and 5 bases from J, leaving 12 bases between. This CDR3 region has 15 residues.

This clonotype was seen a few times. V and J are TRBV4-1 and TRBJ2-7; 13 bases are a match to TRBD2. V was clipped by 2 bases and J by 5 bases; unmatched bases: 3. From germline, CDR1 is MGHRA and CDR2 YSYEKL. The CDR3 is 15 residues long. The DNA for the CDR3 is TGCGCCAGCAGCCAACCCGGGACTAGCGGGGACGAGCAGTACTTC. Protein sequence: CASSQPGTSGDEQYF.

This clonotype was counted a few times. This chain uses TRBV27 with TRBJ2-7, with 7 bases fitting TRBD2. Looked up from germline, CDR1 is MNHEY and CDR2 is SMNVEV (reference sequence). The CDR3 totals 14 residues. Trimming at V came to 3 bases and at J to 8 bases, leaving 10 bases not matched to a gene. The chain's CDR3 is CASSLSGAFGQQYF. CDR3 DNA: TGTGCCAGCAGTTTGAGCGGGGCCTTCGGTCAGCAGTACTTC.

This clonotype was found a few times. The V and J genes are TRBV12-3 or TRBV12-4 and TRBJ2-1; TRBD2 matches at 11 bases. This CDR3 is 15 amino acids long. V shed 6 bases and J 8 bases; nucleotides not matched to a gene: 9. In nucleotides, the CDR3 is TGTGCCAGCAGGGATGGGCTAGCGGGGGGATATGAGCAGTTCTTC. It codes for CASRDGLAGGYEQFF.

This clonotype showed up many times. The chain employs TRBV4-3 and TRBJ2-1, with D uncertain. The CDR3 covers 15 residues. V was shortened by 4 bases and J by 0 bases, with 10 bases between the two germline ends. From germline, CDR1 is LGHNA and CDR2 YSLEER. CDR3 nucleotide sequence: TGCGCCAGCAGCCCTTCTAGGAGCTCCTACAATGAGCAGTTCTTC. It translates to CASSPSRSSYNEQFF.

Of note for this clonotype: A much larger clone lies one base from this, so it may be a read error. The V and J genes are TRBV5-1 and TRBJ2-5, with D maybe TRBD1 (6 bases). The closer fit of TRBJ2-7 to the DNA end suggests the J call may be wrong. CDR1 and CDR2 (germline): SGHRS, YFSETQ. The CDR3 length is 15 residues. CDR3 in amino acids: CANSSTGSSSYEQYF. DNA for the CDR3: TGCGCCAACAGCTCGACAGGATCCAGCTCCTACGAGCAGTACTTC.

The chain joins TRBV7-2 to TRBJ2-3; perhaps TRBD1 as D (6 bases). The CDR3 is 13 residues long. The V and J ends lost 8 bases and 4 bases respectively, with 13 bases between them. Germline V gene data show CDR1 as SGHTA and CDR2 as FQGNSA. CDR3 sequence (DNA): TGTGCCAGCCGACAGGTGGGCGCAGATACGCAGTATTTT. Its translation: CASRQVGADTQYF. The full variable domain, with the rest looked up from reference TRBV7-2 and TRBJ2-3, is GAGVSQSPSNKVTEKGKDVELRCDPISGHTALYWYRQSLGQGLEFLIYFQGNSAPDKSGLPSDRFSAERTGGSVSTLTIQRTQQEDSAVYLCASRQVGADTQYFGPGTRLTVL.

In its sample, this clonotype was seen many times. The CDR3 region has the DNA TGTGCCAGCAGCCTAGGAGCGGGAGTAGGGGAGCAGTTCTTC. Translated: CASSLGAGVGEQFF. The genes are TRBV11-2 and TRBJ2-1, with 8 bases identical to TRBD2. The V and J ends lost 5 bases and 10 bases, in that order; junction bases with no gene match: 10. This CDR3 is 14 amino acids long. CDR1 is SGHAT and CDR2 is FQNNGV in the germline V gene.

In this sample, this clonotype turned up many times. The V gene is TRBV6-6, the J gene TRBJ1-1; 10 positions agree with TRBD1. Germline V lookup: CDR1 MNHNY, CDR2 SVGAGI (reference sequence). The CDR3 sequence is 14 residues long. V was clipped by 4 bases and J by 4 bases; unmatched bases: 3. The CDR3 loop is CASSSRTGGTEAFF. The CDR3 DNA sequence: TGTGCCAGCAGTTCCCGGACAGGGGGCACTGAAGCTTTCTTT.

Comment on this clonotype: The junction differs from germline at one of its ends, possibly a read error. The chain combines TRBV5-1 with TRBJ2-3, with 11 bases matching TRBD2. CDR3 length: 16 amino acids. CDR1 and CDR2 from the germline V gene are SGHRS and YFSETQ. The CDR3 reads CASRTTSGGPPDMQYF. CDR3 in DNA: TGCGCCAGCAGGACCACTAGCGGGGGTCCCCCAGATATGCAGTATTTT.

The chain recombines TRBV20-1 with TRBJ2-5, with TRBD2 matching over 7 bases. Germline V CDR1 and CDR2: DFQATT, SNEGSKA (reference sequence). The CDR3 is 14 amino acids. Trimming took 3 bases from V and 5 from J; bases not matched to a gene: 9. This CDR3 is CSASRLASRETQYF. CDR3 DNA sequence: TGCAGTGCTAGTCGACTAGCTAGTCGGGAGACCCAGTACTTC.

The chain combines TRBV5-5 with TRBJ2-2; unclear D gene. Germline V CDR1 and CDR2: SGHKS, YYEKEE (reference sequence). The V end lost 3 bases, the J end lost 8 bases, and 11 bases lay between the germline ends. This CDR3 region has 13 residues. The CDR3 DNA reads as TGTGCCAGCAGCTCGCGACCGTCTGGGGAGCTGTTTTTT. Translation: CASSSRPSGELFF.

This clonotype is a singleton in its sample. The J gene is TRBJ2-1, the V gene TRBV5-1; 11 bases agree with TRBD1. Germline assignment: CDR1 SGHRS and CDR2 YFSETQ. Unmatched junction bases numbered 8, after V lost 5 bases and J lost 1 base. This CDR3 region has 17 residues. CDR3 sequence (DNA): TGCGCCAGCAGGCCGGACAGGGGGCCTCCGTCCTACAATGAGCAGTTCTTC. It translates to CASRPDRGPPSYNEQFF.

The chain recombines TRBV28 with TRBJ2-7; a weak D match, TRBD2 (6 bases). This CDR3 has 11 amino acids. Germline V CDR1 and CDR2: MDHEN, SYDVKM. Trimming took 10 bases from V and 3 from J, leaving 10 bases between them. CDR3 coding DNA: TGTGCCACTTTGACTAGCTACGAGCAGTACTTC. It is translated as CATLTSYEQYF.

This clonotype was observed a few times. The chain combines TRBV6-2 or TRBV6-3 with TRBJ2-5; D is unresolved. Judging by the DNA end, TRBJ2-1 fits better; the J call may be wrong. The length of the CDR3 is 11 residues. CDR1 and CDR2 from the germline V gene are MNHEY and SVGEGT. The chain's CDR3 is CASTQQNEQFF. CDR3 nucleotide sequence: TGTGCCAGCACCCAGCAGAATGAGCAGTTCTTC.

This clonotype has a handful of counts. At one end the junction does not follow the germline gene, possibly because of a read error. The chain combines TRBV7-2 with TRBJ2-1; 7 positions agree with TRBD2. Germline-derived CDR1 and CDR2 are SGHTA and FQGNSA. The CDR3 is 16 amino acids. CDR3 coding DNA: TGTGCCAGCAGCTTAGGTGGGGGAGGGCCAGTGAATGAGCAGCTCTTC. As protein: CASSLGGGGPVNEQLF.

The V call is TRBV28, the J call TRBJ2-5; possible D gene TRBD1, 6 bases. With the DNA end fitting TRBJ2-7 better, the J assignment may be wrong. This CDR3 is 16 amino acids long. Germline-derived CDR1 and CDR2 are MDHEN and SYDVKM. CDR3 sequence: CASSLMGTPNSYEQYF. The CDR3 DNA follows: TGTGCCAGCAGTTTAATGGGGACACCGAATTCCTACGAGCAGTACTTC.

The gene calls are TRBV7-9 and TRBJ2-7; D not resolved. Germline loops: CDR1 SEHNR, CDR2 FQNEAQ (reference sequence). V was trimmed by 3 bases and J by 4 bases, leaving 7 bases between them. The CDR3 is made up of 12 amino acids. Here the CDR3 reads CASSFGQYEQYF. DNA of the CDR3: TGTGCCAGCAGCTTTGGGCAATACGAGCAGTACTTC.

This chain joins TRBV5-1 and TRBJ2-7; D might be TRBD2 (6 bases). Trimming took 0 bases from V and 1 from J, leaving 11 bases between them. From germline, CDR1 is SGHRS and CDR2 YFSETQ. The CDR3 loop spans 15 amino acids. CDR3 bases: TGCGCCAGCAGCTTGGCCTGGGACTTTTCCTACGAGCAGTACTTC. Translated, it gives CASSLAWDFSYEQYF.

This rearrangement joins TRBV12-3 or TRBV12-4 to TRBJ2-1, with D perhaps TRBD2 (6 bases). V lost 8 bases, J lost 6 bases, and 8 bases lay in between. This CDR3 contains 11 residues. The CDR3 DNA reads TGTGCCAGCGGACTACTCAATGAGCAGTTCTTC. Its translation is CASGLLNEQFF.

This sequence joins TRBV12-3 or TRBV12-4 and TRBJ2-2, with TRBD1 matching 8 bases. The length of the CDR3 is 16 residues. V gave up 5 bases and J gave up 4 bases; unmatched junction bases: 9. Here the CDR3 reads CASSASQTGVTGELFF. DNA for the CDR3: TGTGCCAGCAGTGCCTCCCAGACAGGGGTCACCGGGGAGCTGTTTTTT.

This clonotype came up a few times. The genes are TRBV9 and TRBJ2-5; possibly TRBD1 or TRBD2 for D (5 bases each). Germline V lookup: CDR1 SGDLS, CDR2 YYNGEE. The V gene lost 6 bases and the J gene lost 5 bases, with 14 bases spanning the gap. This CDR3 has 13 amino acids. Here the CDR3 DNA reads TGTGCCAGCACCGACTCGTGGGGGGAGACCCAGTACTTC. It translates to CASTDSWGETQYF.

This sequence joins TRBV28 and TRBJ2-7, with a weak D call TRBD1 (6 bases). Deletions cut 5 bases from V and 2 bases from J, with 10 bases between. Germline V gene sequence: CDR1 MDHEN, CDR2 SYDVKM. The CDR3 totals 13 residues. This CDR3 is CASSDRLPYEQYF. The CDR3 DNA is TGTGCCAGCAGTGACAGGTTACCCTACGAGCAGTACTTC.

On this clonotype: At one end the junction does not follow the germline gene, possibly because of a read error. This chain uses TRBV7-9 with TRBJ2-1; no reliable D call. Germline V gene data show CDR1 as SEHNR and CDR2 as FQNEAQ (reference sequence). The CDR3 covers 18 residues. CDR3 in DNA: TGTTCCAGCAGCTCCCTCCAAGTCGAGGCTAGCTCCTACAATGAGCAGTTCTTC. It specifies CSSSSLQVEASSYNEQFF.

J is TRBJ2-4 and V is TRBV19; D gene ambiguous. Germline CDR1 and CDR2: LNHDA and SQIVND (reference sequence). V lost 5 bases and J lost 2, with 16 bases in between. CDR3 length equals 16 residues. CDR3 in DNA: TGTGCCAGTAGTCTGGGCATCTCTCATTCCAAAAACATTCAGTACTTC. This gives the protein CASSLGISHSKNIQYF.

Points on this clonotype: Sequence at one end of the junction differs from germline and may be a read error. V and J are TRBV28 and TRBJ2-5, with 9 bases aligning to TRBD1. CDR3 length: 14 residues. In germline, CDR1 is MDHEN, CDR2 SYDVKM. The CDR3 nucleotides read TGTGCCAGCGGTTTTGGACAGGGGAAAGAGACCCAGTACTTC. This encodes CASGFGQGKETQYF.

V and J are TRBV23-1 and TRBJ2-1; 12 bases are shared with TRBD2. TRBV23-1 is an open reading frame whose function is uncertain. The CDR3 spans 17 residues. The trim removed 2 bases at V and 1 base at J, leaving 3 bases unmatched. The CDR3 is CASSQRTSGVSYNEQFF. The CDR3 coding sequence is TGCGCCAGCAGTCAACGGACTAGCGGGGTGTCCTACAATGAGCAGTTCTTC.

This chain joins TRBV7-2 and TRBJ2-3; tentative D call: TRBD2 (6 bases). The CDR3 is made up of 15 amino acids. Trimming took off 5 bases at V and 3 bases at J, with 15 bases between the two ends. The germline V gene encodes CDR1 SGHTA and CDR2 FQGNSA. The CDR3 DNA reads TGTGCCAGCAGCATCGGGACTGTCCGAACAGATACGCAGTATTTT. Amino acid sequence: CASSIGTVRTDTQYF.

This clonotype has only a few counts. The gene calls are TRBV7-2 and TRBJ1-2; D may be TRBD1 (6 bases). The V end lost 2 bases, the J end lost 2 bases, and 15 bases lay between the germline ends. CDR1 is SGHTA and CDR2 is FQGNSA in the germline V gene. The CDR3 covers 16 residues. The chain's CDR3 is CASSLWGPLWNYGYTF. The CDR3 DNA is TGTGCCAGCAGCTTATGGGGGCCACTCTGGAACTATGGCTACACCTTC.

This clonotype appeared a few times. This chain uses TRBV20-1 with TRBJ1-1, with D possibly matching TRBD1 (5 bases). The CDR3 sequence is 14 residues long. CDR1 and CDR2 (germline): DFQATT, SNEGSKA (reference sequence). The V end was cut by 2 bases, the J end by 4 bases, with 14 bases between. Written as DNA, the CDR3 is TGCAGTGCTAGAATGCCAGGGCAAGGCACTGAAGCTTTCTTT. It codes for CSARMPGQGTEAFF.